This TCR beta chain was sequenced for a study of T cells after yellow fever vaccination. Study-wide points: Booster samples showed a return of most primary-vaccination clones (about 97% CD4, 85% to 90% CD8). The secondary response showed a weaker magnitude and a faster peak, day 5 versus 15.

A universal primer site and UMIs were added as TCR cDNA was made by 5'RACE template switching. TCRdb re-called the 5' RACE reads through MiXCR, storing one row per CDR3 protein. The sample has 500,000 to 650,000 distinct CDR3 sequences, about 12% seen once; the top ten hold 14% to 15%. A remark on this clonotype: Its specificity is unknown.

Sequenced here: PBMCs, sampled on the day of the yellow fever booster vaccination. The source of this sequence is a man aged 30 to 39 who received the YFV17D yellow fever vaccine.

In DNA form, the CDR3 reads TGCGCCAGCAGCAGTGCCTCTTTTAGCGGCCCTCAGGGTGATACGCAGTATTTT. This codes for CASSSASFSGPQGDTQYF. The rearrangement joins TRBV5-1 to TRBJ2-3; possible D gene TRBD2, 6 bases. The germline CDR1 and CDR2 sequences are SGHRS and YFSETQ. The CDR3 spans 18 residues. The V end was cut by 4 bases, the J end by 6 bases, with 27 bases between.